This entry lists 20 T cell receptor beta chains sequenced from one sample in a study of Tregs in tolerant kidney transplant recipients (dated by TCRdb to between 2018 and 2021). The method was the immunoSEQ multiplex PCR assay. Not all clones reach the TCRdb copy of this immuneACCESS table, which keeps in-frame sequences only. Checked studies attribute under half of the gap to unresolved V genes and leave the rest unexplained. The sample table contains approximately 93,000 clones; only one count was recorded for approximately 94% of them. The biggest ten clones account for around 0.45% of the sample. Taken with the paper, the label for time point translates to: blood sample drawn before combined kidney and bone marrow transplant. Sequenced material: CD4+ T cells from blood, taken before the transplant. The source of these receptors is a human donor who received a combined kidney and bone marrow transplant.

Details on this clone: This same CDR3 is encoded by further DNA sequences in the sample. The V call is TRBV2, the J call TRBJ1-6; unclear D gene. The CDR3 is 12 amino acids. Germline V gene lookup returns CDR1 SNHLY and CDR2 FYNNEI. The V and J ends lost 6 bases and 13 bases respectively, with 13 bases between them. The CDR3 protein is CASRTEVSPLHF. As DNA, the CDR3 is TGTGCCAGCAGGACGGAGGTATCCCCCCTCCACTTT.

As DNA, the CDR3 is TGTGCCAGCAGCTTGATGACACCCTACGAGCAGTACTTC. Translating gives CASSLMTPYEQYF. The chain couples TRBV5-6 to TRBJ2-5; D unresolved. The J call is doubtful: the DNA matches TRBJ2-7 better. The V gene's germline CDR1 is SGHDT and CDR2 YYEEEE. This CDR3 is 13 amino acids long.

The CDR3 protein is CASSLNSGLILSSTDTQYF. For the CDR3, the DNA is TGTGCCAGCAGCTTAAACTCGGGACTGATCCTCTCTAGCACAGATACGCAGTATTTT. The rearrangement uses TRBV13 and TRBJ2-3; D might be TRBD2 (6 bases). The CDR3 has 19 residues. Trimming took 2 bases from V and 0 from J, leaving 21 bases between them. The germline V gene encodes CDR1 PRHDT and CDR2 FYEKMQ (reference sequence).

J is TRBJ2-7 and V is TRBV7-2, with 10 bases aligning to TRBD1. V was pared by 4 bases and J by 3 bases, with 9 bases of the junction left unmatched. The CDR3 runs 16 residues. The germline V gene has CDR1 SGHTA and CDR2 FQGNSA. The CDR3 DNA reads TGTGCCAGCAGCTCGCAGACAGGGGGCGTTCGCTACGAGCAGTACTTC. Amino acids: CASSSQTGGVRYEQYF.

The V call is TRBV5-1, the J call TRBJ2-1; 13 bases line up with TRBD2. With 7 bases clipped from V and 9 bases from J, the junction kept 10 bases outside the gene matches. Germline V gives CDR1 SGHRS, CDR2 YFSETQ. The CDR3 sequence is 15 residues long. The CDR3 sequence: CASGGLAGEVGEQFF. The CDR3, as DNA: TGCGCCAGCGGCGGACTAGCGGGAGAGGTGGGTGAGCAGTTCTTC.

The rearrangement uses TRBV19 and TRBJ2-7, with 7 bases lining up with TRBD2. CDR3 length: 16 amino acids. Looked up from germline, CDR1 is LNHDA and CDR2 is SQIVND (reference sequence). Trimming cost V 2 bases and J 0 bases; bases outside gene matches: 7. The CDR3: CASSIILGGSSYEQYF. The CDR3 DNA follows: TGTGCCAGTAGTATAATCCTAGGCGGGAGCTCCTACGAGCAGTACTTC.

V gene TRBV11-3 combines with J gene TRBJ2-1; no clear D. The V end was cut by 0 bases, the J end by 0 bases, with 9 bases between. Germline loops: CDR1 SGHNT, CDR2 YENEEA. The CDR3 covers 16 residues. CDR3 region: CASSLEGASSYNEQFF. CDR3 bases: TGTGCCAGCAGCTTAGAAGGAGCCTCCTCCTACAATGAGCAGTTCTTC.

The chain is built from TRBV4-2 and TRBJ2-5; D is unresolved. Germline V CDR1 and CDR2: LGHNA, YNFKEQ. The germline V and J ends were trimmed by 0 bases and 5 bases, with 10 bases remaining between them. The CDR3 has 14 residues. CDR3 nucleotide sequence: TGTGCCAGCAGCCAAGATTCAGGTCGGGAGACCCAGTACTTC. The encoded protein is CASSQDSGRETQYF.

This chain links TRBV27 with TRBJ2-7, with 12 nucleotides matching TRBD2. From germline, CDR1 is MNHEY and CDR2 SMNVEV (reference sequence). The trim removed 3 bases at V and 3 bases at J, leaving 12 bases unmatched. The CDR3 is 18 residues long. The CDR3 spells CASSFRWLAGGPLYEQYF. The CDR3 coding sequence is TGTGCCAGCAGTTTTCGGTGGCTAGCGGGAGGGCCGCTCTACGAGCAGTACTTC.

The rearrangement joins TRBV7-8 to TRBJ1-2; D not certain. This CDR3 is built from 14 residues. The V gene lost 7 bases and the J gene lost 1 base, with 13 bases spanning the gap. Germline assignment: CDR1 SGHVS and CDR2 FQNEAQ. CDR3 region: CASKPLLLNYGYTF. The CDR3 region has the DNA TGTGCCAGCAAGCCGCTCCTGCTTAACTATGGCTACACCTTC.

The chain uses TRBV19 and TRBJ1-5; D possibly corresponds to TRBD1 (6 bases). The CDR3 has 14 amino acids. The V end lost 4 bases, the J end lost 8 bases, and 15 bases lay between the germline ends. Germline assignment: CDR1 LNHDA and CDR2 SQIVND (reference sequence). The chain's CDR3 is CASSRGTPREPQHF. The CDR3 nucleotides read TGTGCCAGTAGTAGGGGGACACCGAGAGAGCCCCAGCATTTT.

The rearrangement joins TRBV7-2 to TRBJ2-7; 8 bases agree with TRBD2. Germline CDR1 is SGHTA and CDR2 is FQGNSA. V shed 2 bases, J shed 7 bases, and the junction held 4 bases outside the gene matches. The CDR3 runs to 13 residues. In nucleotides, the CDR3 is TGTGCCAGCAGCTTATTCCGGGGGGGGGAGCAGTACTTC. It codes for CASSLFRGGEQYF.

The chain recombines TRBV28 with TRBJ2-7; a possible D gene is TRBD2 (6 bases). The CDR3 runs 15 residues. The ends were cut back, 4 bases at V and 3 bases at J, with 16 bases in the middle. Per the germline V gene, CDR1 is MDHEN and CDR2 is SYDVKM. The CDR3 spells CASSSGTSRYYEQYF. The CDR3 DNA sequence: TGTGCCAGCAGTTCGGGGACTTCTAGATACTACGAGCAGTACTTC.

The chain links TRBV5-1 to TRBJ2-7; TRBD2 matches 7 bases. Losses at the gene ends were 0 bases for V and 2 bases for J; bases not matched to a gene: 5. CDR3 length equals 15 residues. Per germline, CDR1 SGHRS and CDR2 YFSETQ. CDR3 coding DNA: TGCGCCAGCAGCTTGGGAACTAGCGAAGCCTACGAGCAGTACTTC. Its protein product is CASSLGTSEAYEQYF.

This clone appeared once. For the CDR3, the DNA is TGTGCCAGTAGTTCCACCGGACAGGGCGCCAATTATGGCTACACCTTC. This sequence encodes CASSSTGQGANYGYTF. This sequence joins TRBV19 and TRBJ1-2; TRBD1 aligns across 8 bases. The CDR3 totals 16 residues. V was clipped by 5 bases and J by 5 bases; unmatched bases: 13. CDR1 and CDR2 from the germline V gene are LNHDA and SQIVND (reference sequence).

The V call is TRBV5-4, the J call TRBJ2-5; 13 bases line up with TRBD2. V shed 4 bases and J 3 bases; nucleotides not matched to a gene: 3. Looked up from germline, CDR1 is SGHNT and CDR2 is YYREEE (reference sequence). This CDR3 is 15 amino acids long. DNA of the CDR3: TGTGCCAGCAGCAATGGACTAGCGGGGGAAGAGACCCAGTACTTC. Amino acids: CASSNGLAGEETQYF.

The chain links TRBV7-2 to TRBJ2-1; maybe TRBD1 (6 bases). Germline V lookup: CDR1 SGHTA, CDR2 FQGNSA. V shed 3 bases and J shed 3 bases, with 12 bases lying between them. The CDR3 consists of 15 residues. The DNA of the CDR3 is TGTGCCAGCAGCTTTTCAGGGGTTAGCTACAATGAGCAGTTCTTC. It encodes CASSFSGVSYNEQFF.

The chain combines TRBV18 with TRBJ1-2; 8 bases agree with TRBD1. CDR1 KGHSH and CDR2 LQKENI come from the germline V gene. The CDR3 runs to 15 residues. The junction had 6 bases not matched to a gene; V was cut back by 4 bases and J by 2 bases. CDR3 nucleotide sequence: TGTGCCAGCTCACAATCGGACAGGGTAAACTATGGCTACACCTTC. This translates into CASSQSDRVNYGYTF.

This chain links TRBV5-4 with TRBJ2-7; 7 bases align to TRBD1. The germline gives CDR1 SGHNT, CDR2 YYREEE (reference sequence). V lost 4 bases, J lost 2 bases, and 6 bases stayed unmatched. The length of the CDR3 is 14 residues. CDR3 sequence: CASSTTGIPYEQYF. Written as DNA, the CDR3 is TGTGCCAGCAGCACGACAGGGATCCCCTACGAGCAGTACTTC.

The CDR3 sequence is CAIRSGYTEAFF. In DNA, the CDR3 is TGTGCCATCAGATCAGGTTACACTGAAGCTTTCTTT. The genes are TRBV10-3 and TRBJ1-1; D gene uncertain. The V and J ends lost 6 bases and 3 bases respectively, with 8 bases between them. From germline, CDR1 is ENHRY and CDR2 SYGVKD. The CDR3 is 12 residues long.